The 22 T cell receptor beta chains listed next were all sequenced from one sample in a study of blood T cell repertoires in COVID-19. The protocol was immunoSEQ multiplex PCR, while the TCRdb copy is restricted to in-frame clones and leaves out a portion. The data hold nearly 400,000 clones, with roughly 90% observed a single time. Material for sequencing was PBMCs or T cells enriched from blood (not recorded which). The source is a woman in her 30s who had recovered from COVID-19.

The chain recombines TRBV27 with TRBJ1-2; D is ambiguous. Deletions cut 6 bases from V and 8 bases from J, with 13 bases between. CDR1 is MNHEY, CDR2 SMNVEV, per germline (reference sequence). This CDR3 comprises 12 residues. The CDR3 reads CASSETRFGYTF. The CDR3, as DNA: TGTGCCAGCAGCGAGACAAGGTTCGGCTACACCTTC.

This clone was seen a handful of times. The V and J genes are TRBV7-9 and TRBJ1-2; D is possibly TRBD1 (6 bases). The CDR3 is 13 amino acids. V was shortened by 5 bases and J by 7 bases, with 14 bases between the two germline ends. Germline V gene data show CDR1 as SEHNR and CDR2 as FQNEAQ (reference sequence). CDR3 region: CASSPRTGTGYTF. In DNA form, the CDR3 reads TGTGCCAGCAGCCCCCGTACAGGGACTGGCTACACCTTC.

The chain combines TRBV11-3 with TRBJ1-6; 8 bases match TRBD1. CDR3 size: 15 residues. Germline V gene sequence: CDR1 SGHNT, CDR2 YENEEA. Trimming took 5 bases from V and 8 from J; bases not matched to a gene: 8. The CDR3 loop is CASSRGQGVDSPLHF. The CDR3 nucleotides are TGTGCCAGCAGCCGAGGACAGGGTGTGGATTCACCCCTCCACTTT.

On this clone: The junction departs from germline at one end; a sequencing error may be responsible. The chain joins TRBV30 to TRBJ1-1; 7 bases map to TRBD1. Per germline, CDR1 GTSNPN and CDR2 SVGIG (reference sequence). The CDR3 sequence is 13 residues long. The CDR3 DNA follows: TGTGCCTGGTCCACAGGGGTGAATACTGAAGCTTTCTTT. Protein sequence: CAWSTGVNTEAFF.

The V gene is TRBV19, the J gene TRBJ1-4, with TRBD1 matching over 9 bases. Germline V gene lookup returns CDR1 LNHDA and CDR2 SQIVND (reference sequence). There are 15 residues in the CDR3. Trimming at V came to 4 bases and at J to 3 bases, leaving 3 bases not matched to a gene. CDR3 in amino acids: CASSTWTGANEKLFF. CDR3 sequence (DNA): TGTGCCAGTAGTACCTGGACAGGGGCTAATGAAAAACTGTTTTTT.

The chain has TRBV30 and TRBJ1-1; 10 bases agree with TRBD1. V trimming: 2 bases; J trimming: 0 bases; junction bases outside the gene matches: 9. This CDR3 has 17 residues. Germline-derived CDR1 and CDR2 are GTSNPN and SVGIG (reference sequence). As DNA, the CDR3 is TGTGCCTGGAGTACATCGACAGGGGGCCCATTGAACACTGAAGCTTTCTTT. This encodes CAWSTSTGGPLNTEAFF.

This clone has just one count. The chain recombines TRBV28 with TRBJ2-7, with unresolved D. Trimming removed 5 bases from V and 4 bases from J, with 12 bases in between. CDR1 and CDR2 (germline): MDHEN, SYDVKM. The CDR3 loop spans 13 amino acids. CDR3 in amino acids: CASSTTAFYEQYF. The CDR3 DNA follows: TGTGCCAGCAGTACCACCGCGTTTTACGAGCAGTACTTC.

This chain joins TRBV3-1 (or the pseudogene TRBV3-2) and TRBJ2-1; 14 nucleotides align to TRBD2. V trimming: 0 bases; J trimming: 11 bases; junction bases outside the gene matches: 6. Germline V gives CDR1 LGHDT, CDR2 YNNKEL (reference sequence). This CDR3 region has 16 residues. The CDR3 region has the DNA TGTGCCAGCAGCCAAGATTGGGGACTAGCGGGAGAACAGCAGTTCTTC. Amino acid sequence: CASSQDWGLAGEQQFF.

Details on this clone: Germline and junction disagree at one end, which may indicate a read error. CDR3 sequence (DNA): TGTGCCAGCTGTTATCGGACTAGCGGGTCCTACAATGAGCAGTTCTTC. Translated, it gives CASCYRTSGSYNEQFF. The chain joins TRBV6-5 to TRBJ2-1; 11 bases line up with TRBD2. In germline, CDR1 is MNHEY, CDR2 SVGAGI. This CDR3 region has 16 residues.

The gene calls are TRBV7-9 and TRBJ2-1; tentatively, D is TRBD1 (6 bases). Germline CDR1 and CDR2: SEHNR and FQNEAQ (reference sequence). The CDR3 is 15 amino acids. Trimming left V 6 bases short and J 0 bases short, with 12 bases between. The chain's CDR3 is CASSDTGSSYNEQFF. In nucleotides, the CDR3 is TGTGCCAGCAGTGACACAGGGAGCTCCTACAATGAGCAGTTCTTC.

The sample holds one count of this clone. The chain links TRBV27 to TRBJ1-2, with 7 bases identical to TRBD1. The V segment lost 6 bases and the J segment 7 bases; nucleotides outside the gene matches: 8. Germline V gene data show CDR1 as MNHEY and CDR2 as SMNVEV (reference sequence). There are 13 residues in the CDR3. Written as DNA, the CDR3 is TGTGCCAGCAGGGAAACAGGGGTGGGTGGCTACACCTTC. This gives the protein CASRETGVGGYTF.

The V and J genes are TRBV7-6 and TRBJ2-1; D is uncertain. The CDR3 runs 13 residues. Germline V gene data show CDR1 as SGHVS and CDR2 as FNYEAQ. Trimming removed 0 bases at V and 9 bases at J, with 9 bases between. The CDR3 nucleotides are TGTGCCAGCAGCTTAGCAGCTGTCGGTGAGCAGTTCTTC. Residues: CASSLAAVGEQFF.

The gene calls are TRBV3-1 (or the pseudogene TRBV3-2) and TRBJ1-2, with D hard to call. The CDR3 loop spans 17 amino acids. CDR1 and CDR2 from the germline V gene are LGHDT and YNNKEL (reference sequence). V was shortened by 0 bases and J by 4 bases, with 18 bases between the two germline ends. DNA for the CDR3: TGTGCCAGCAGCCAAGACTCACCGTCAACGGGGATCTATGGCTACACCTTC. Encoded protein: CASSQDSPSTGIYGYTF.

This sequence joins TRBV10-1 and TRBJ2-1, with TRBD2 identical over 11 bases. Per germline, CDR1 WNHNN and CDR2 SYGVQD (reference sequence). With 4 bases clipped from V and 6 bases from J, the junction kept 2 bases outside the gene matches. The CDR3 loop spans 14 amino acids. The CDR3 nucleotides read TGCGCCAGCAGTGTAGCGGGAGGGAGCAATGAGCAGTTCTTC. This gives the protein CASSVAGGSNEQFF.

This chain connects TRBV9 to TRBJ1-4, with D uncertain. Trimming left V 0 bases short and J 8 bases short, with 14 bases between. Germline CDR1 and CDR2: SGDLS and YYNGEE. The CDR3 length is 15 residues. CDR3 coding DNA: TGTGCCAGCAGCGTAGGAGTCGGGAATCGGGAAAAACTGTTTTTT. The encoded protein is CASSVGVGNREKLFF.

The V call is TRBV29-1, the J call TRBJ2-7; D is undetermined. CDR1 and CDR2 (germline): SQVTM, ANQGSEA. The CDR3 extends over 13 amino acids. The V end lost 4 bases, the J end lost 0 bases, and 10 bases lay between the germline ends. The CDR3 here is CSVVSPSSYEQYF. The DNA for the CDR3 is TGCAGCGTTGTCTCCCCGAGCTCCTACGAGCAGTACTTC.

The chain couples TRBV4-3 to TRBJ2-1, with no clear D. CDR3 size: 16 residues. The V gene lost 5 bases and the J gene lost 0 bases, with 14 bases spanning the gap. The germline gives CDR1 LGHNA, CDR2 YSLEER. CDR3 sequence (DNA): TGCGCCAGCAGCGAAGCATCTAAGAGCTCCTACAATGAGCAGTTCTTC. Translation: CASSEASKSSYNEQFF.

This sequence joins TRBV29-1 and TRBJ1-2; D is perhaps TRBD1 (5 bases). V gave up 1 base and J gave up 4 bases, with 7 bases separating them. This CDR3 region has 12 residues. The germline V gene encodes CDR1 SQVTM and CDR2 ANQGSEA. CDR3 sequence (DNA): TGCAGCGTTGAAGGACAGACCTATGGCTACACCTTC. Protein product: CSVEGQTYGYTF. The full variable domain, rest sourced from reference TRBV29-1 and TRBJ1-2, is SAVISQKPSRDICQRGTSLTIQCQVDSQVTMMFWYRQQPGQSLTLIATANQGSEATYESGFVIDKFPISRPNLTFSTLTVSNMSPEDSSIYLCSVEGQTYGYTFGSGTRLTVV.

The V gene is TRBV9, the J gene TRBJ2-1; D perhaps matches TRBD1 (6 bases). CDR1 and CDR2 from the germline V gene are SGDLS and YYNGEE. This CDR3 comprises 16 residues. The V end was cut by 4 bases, the J end by 0 bases, with 14 bases between. CDR3 sequence reads: CASSPRIGGSYNEQFF. DNA of the CDR3: TGTGCCAGCAGCCCTAGAATAGGGGGCTCCTACAATGAGCAGTTCTTC.

The gene calls are TRBV4-1 and TRBJ2-7; TRBD1 might be the D (6 bases). The CDR3 loop spans 15 amino acids. Germline assignment: CDR1 MGHRA and CDR2 YSYEKL. V shed 1 base and J shed 2 bases, with 12 bases lying between them. The CDR3: CASSQARGSTYEQYF. CDR3 nucleotide sequence: TGCGCCAGCAGCCAAGCCAGGGGCAGCACCTACGAGCAGTACTTC.

CDR3 region: CAAYPGSGELFF. CDR3 nucleotide sequence: TGTGCCGCCTACCCGGGGTCCGGGGAGCTGTTTTTT. The chain carries TRBV10-3 and TRBJ2-2, with D maybe TRBD2 (5 bases). This CDR3 region has 12 residues. Germline CDR1 is ENHRY and CDR2 is SYGVKD. With 11 bases removed from V and 6 bases from J, the gap between germline ends came to 13 bases.

The V call is TRBV6-4, the J call TRBJ2-2, with D maybe TRBD1 (6 bases). V was shortened by 6 bases and J by 8 bases, with 13 bases between the two germline ends. This CDR3 comprises 13 residues. Germline CDR1 and CDR2: MRHNA and SNTAGT. The CDR3 DNA follows: TGTGCCAGCAGCAACACCGACAGGGGGGAGCTGTTTTTT. It translates to CASSNTDRGELFF.